This record looks at one TCR beta chain sequence and its context. The germline V gene has CDR1 SGHDN and CDR2 FVKESK. This CDR3 has 14 amino acids. V lost 4 bases and J lost 4; bases outside the gene matches: 3. This sample was included in a study of blood T cell repertoires in COVID-19. Study context: Researchers got acute and convalescent COVID-19 samples from the United States, Italy and Spain. In each case, the material was cDNA or gDNA derived from T cells, B-cell-depleted T cells, or PBMCs.

Per the authors' pipeline: Estimates of nucleated cell counts were drawn from the amplification of reference gene primers. Libraries were prepared by immunoSEQ multiplex PCR; TCRdb keeps only in-frame clonotypes and omits some of them. That table supplies the V and J calls and clone size; D and trimming were determined from the DNA. The data hold about 150,000 clones, with about four fifths observed a single time. The TCR was taken from a woman aged 60-70 years with acute or convalescent COVID-19. The chain couples TRBV14 to TRBJ2-1; 8 bases fit TRBD2. Sequencing was carried out using peripheral blood. The CDR3 sequence: CASSRGGNYNEQFF. CDR3 in DNA: TGTGCCAGCAGCCGCGGGGGGAATTACAATGAGCAGTTCTTC.